In this sample, the clone carrying this T cell receptor (beta chain) turned up a few times. TCRdb's table, derived via immunoSEQ multiplex PCR, lists solely in-frame clones and lacks some. The data hold over 50,000 clones, with roughly 89% observed a single time. The data were obtained in a study of T cell changes during pregnancy in multiple sclerosis. Germline V CDR1 and CDR2: SGHAT, FQNNGV. V lost 5 bases, J lost 3 bases, and 14 bases lay in between. The CDR3 sequence is 15 residues long. This chain joins TRBV11-2 and TRBJ2-1; TRBD2 might be the D (6 bases). The source is a human donor whose cells served as feeder cells for cultures in a pregnancy study. The sequenced material came from peripheral blood from another person, used as feeder cells. CDR3 coding DNA: TGTGCCAGCAGCGATAGCGGAGTCCTCTACAATGAGCAGTTCTTC. Translating it yields CASSDSGVLYNEQFF.